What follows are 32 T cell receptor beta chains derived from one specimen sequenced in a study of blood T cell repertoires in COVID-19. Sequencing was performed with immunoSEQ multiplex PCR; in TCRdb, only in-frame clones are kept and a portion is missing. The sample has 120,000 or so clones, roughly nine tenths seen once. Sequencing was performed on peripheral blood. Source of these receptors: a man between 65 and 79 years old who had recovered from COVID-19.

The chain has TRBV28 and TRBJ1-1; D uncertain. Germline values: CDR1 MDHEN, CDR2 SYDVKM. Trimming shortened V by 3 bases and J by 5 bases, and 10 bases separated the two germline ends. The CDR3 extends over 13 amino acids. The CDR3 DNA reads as TGTGCCAGCAGTTTTGTTCAGGAAACTGAAGCTTTCTTT. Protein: CASSFVQETEAFF.

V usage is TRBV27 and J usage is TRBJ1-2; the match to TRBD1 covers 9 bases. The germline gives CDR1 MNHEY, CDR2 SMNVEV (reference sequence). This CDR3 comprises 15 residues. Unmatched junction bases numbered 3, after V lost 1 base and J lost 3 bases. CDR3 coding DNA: TGTGCCAGCAGTTTATTAGGACAGGGGTACTATGGCTACACCTTC. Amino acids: CASSLLGQGYYGYTF.

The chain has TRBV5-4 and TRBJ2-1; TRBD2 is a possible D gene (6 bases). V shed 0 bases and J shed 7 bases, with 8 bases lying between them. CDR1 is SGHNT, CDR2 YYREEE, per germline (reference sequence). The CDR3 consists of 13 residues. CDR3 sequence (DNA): TGTGCCAGCAGCTTGGTTGGGGGGAATGAGCAGTTCTTC. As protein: CASSLVGGNEQFF.

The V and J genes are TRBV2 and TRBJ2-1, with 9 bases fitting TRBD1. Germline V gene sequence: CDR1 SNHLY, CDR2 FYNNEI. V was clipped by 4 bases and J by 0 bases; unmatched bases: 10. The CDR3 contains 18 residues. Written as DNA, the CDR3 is TGTGCCAGCAGTGGGACAGGGGACTTAAGCAGCTCCTACAATGAGCAGTTCTTC. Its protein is CASSGTGDLSSSYNEQFF. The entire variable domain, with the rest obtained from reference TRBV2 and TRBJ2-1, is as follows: EPEVTQTPSHQVTQMGQEVILRCVPISNHLYFYWYRQILGQKVEFLVSFYNNEISEKSEIFDDQFSVERPDGSNFTLKIRSTKLEDSAMYFCASSGTGDLSSSYNEQFFGPGTRLTVL.

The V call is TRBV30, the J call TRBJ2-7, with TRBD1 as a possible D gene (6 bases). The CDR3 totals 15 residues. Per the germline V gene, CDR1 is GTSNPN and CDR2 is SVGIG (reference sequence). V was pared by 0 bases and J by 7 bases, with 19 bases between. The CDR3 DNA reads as TGTGCCTGGAGTGTACTGTTGGGGGCTGGGGGAGAGCAGTACTTC. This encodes CAWSVLLGAGGEQYF.

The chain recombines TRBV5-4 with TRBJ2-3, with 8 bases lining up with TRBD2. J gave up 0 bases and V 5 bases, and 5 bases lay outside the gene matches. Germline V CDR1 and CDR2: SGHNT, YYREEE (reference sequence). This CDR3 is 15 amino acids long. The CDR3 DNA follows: TGTGCCAGCAGAGACGGGGGGGCTAGCACAGATACGCAGTATTTT. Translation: CASRDGGASTDTQYF.

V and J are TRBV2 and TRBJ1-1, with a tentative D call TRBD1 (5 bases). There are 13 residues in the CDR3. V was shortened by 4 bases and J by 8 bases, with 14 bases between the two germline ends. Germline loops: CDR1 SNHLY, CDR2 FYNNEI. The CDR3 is CASSADAGPEAFF. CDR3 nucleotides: TGTGCCAGCAGTGCGGACGCGGGACCGGAAGCTTTCTTT.

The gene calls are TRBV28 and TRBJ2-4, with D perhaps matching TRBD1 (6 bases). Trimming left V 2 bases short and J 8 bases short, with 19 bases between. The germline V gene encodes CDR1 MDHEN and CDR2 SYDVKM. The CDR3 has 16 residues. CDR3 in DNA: TGTGCCAGCAGTTTAGCGGGTGTAGGGAAGGGGGACATTCAGTACTTC. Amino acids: CASSLAGVGKGDIQYF. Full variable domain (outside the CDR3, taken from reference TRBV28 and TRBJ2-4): DVKVTQSSRYLVKRTGEKVFLECVQDMDHENMFWYRQDPGLGLRLIYFSYDVKMKEKGDIPEGYSVSREKKERFSLILESASTNQTSMYLCASSLAGVGKGDIQYFGAGTRLSVL.

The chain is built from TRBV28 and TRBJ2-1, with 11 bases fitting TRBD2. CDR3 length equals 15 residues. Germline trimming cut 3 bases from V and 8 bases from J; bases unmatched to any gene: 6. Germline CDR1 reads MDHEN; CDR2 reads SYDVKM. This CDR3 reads CASSFGLAGIYEQFF. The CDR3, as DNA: TGTGCCAGCAGTTTTGGACTAGCGGGTATCTATGAGCAGTTCTTC.

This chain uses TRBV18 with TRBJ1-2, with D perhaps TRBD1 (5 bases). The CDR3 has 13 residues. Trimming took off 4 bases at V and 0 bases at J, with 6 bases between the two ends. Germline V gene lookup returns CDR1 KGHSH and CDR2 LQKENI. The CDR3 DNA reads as TGTGCCAGCTCACAGGGGACTAACTATGGCTACACCTTC. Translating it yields CASSQGTNYGYTF.

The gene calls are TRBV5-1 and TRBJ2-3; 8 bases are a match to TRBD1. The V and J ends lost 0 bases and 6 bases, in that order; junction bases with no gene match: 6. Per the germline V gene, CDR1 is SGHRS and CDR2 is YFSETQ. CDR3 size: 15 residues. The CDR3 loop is CASSLVDRVLDTQYF. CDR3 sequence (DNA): TGCGCCAGCAGCTTGGTGGACAGGGTTTTGGATACGCAGTATTTT.

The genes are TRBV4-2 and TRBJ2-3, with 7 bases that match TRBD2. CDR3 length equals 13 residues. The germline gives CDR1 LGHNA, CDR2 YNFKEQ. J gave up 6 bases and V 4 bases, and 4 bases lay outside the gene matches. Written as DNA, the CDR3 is TGTGCCAGCAGCCGGGGGGGTCCGGATACGCAGTATTTT. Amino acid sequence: CASSRGGPDTQYF.

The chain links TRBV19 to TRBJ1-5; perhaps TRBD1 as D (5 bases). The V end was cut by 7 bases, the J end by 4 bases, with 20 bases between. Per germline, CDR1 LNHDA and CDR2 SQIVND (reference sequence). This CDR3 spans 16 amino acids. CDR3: CASMAVEGSGNQPQHF. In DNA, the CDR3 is TGTGCCAGTATGGCGGTGGAGGGGTCCGGGAATCAGCCCCAGCATTTT.

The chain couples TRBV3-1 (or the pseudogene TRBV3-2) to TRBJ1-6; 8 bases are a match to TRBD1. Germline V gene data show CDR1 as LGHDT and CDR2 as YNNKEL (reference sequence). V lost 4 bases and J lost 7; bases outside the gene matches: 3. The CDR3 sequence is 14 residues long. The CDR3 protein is CASSLTGGNSPLHF. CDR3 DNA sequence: TGTGCCAGCAGCCTTACAGGGGGAAATTCACCCCTCCACTTT.

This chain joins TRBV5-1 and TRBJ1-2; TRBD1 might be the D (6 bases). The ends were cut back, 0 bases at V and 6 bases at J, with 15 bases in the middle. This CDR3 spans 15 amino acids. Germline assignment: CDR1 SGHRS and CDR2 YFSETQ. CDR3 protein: CASSLGWSQGHGYTF. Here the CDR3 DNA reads TGCGCCAGCAGCTTGGGCTGGAGTCAGGGGCATGGCTACACCTTC.

DNA of the CDR3: TGTGCCACCAGCAGCAGGGGACCCAAAAACATTCAGTACTTC. Residues: CATSSRGPKNIQYF. V is TRBV15 and J is TRBJ2-4; D is perhaps TRBD1 (6 bases). The CDR3 spans 14 residues. V shed 3 bases and J shed 2 bases, with 8 bases lying between them. Per germline, CDR1 LNHNV and CDR2 YYDKDF (reference sequence).

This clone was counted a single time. The CDR3 spells CAWTLAGGITDTQYF. CDR3 bases: TGTGCCTGGACTTTGGCGGGGGGAATCACAGATACGCAGTATTTT. The V call is TRBV30, the J call TRBJ2-3, with 8 bases identical to TRBD2. Germline CDR1 and CDR2: GTSNPN and SVGIG (reference sequence). J was trimmed by 2 bases and V by 4 bases; bases with no gene match: 8. The CDR3 totals 15 residues.

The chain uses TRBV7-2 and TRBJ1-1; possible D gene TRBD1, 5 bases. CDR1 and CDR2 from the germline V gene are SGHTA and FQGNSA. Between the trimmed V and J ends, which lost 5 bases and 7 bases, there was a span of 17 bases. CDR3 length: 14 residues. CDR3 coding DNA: TGTGCCAGCAGCCGGACCCCAGGGTCGGTTGAAGCTTTCTTT. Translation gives CASSRTPGSVEAFF.

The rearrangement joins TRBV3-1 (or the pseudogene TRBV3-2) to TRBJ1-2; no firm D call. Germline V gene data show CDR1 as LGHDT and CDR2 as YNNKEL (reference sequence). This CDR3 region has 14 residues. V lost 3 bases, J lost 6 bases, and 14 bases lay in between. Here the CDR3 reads CASSQPDHRNGYTF. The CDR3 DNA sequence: TGTGCCAGCAGCCAGCCCGACCACAGAAATGGCTACACCTTC.

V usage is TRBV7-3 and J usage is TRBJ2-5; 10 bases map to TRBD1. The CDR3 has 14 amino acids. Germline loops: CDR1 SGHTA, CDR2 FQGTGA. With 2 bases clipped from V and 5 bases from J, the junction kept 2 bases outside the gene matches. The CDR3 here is CASSLSGQGETQYF. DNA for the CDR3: TGTGCCAGCAGCTTATCGGGACAGGGGGAGACCCAGTACTTC.

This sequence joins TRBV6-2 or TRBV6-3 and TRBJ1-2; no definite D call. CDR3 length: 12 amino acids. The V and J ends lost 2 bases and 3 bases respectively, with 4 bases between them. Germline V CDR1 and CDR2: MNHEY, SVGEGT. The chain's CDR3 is CASSYQYYGYTF. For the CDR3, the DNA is TGTGCCAGCAGTTACCAGTACTATGGCTACACCTTC.

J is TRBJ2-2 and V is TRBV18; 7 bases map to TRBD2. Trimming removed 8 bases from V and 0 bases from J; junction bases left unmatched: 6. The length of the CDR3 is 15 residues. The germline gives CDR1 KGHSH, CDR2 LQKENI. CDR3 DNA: TGTGCCAGCCCAAAAGCGGGATCGAACACCGGGGAGCTGTTTTTT. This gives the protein CASPKAGSNTGELFF. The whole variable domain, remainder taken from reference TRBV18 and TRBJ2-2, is NAGVMQNPRHLVRRRGQEARLRCSPMKGHSHVYWYRQLPEEGLKFMVYLQKENIIDESGMPKERFSAEFPKEGPSILRIQQVVRGDSAAYFCASPKAGSNTGELFFGEGSRLTVL.

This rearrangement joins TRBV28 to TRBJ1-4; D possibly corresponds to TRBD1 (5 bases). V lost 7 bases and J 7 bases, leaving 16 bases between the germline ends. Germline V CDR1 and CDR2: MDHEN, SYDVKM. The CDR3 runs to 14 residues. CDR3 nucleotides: TGTGCCAGCACCCCCACAGGTTCGGGTGAAAAACTGTTTTTT. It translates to CASTPTGSGEKLFF.

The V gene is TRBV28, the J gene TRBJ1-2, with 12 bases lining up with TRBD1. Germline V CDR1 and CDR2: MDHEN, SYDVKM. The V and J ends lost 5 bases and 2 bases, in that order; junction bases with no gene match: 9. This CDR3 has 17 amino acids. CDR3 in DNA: TGTGCCAGCAGTAAAAACCCGGGACAGGGGGCCAACTATGGCTACACCTTC. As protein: CASSKNPGQGANYGYTF.

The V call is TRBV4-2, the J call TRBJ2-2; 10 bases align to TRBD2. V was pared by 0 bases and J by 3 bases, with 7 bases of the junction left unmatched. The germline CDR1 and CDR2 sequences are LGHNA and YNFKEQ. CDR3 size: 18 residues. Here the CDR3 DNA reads TGTGCCAGCAGCCAAGATACGTGGCTAGCGGGGGACACCGGGGAGCTGTTTTTT. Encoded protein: CASSQDTWLAGDTGELFF.

In DNA form, the CDR3 reads TGTGCCAGCAGTGAAGCGCTTCGGCAGGGTGGCGGCTACACCTTC. This sequence encodes CASSEALRQGGGYTF. The chain is built from TRBV2 and TRBJ1-2; D is possibly TRBD1 (5 bases). Trimming left V 0 bases short and J 8 bases short, with 16 bases between. This CDR3 is built from 15 residues. Germline V gene lookup returns CDR1 SNHLY and CDR2 FYNNEI.

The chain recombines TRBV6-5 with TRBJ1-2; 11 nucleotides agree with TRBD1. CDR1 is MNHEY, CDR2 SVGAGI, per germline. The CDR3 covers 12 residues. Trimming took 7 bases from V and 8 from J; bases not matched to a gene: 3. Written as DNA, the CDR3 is TGTGCCAGCACCAGGACAGGGGGCGGCTACACCTTC. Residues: CASTRTGGGYTF.

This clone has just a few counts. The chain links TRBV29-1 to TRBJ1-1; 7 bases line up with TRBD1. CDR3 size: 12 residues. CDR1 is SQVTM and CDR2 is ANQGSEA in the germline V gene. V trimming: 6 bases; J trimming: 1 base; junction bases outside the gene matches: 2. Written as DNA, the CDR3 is TGCAGCGTACAGGGGTGGAACACTGAAGCTTTCTTT. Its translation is CSVQGWNTEAFF. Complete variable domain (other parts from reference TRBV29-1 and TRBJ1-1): SAVISQKPSRDICQRGTSLTIQCQVDSQVTMMFWYRQQPGQSLTLIATANQGSEATYESGFVIDKFPISRPNLTFSTLTVSNMSPEDSSIYLCSVQGWNTEAFFGQGTRLTVV.

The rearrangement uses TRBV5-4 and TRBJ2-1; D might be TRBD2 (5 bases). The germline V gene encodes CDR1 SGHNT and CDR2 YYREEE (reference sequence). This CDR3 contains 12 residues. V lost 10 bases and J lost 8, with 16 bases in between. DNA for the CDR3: TGTGCCTCCCAGCGAGGGTACGATGAGCAGTTCTTC. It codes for CASQRGYDEQFF.

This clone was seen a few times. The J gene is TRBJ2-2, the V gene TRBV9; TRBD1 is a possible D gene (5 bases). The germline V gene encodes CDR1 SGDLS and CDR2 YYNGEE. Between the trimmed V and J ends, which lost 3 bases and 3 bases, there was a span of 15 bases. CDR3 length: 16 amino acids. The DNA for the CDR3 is TGTGCCAGCAGCGCCAGGGCCGTGGGGTACACCGGGGAGCTGTTTTTT. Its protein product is CASSARAVGYTGELFF.

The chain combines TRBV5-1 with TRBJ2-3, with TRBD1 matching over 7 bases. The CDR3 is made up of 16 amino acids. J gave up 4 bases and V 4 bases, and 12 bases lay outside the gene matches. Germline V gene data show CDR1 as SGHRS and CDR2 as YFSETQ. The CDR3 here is CASSTGTVGIADTQYF. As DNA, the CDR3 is TGCGCCAGCAGCACAGGGACAGTGGGAATAGCAGATACGCAGTATTTT.

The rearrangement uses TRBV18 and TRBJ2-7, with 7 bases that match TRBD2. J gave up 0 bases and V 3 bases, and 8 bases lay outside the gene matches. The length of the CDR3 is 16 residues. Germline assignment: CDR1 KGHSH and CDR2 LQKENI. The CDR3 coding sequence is TGTGCCAGCTCACCGGCGAGCGGGACCCTCTCCTACGAGCAGTACTTC. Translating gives CASSPASGTLSYEQYF.